Presented here are 21 T cell receptor beta chains from one specimen sequenced in a study of cytomegalovirus exposure and HLA in healthy donors. The PCR employed 60 Vbeta primers together with 13 Jbeta primers. Profiled with immunoSEQ multiplex PCR; TCRdb holds only in-frame clones, not every one. The table records 40,000 to 55,000 clones, approximately 72% of them present only once. The sample taken for sequencing was PBMCs. The receptor source for this set is a woman in her 30s in good health and CMV-seronegative.

This clone appeared a single time. This chain connects TRBV30 to TRBJ1-1, with D perhaps matching TRBD1 (6 bases). Germline values: CDR1 GTSNPN, CDR2 SVGIG (reference sequence). There are 14 residues in the CDR3. Trimming took 5 bases from V and 2 from J, leaving 15 bases between them. The CDR3 DNA follows: TGTGCCTGGCAAACCACAGGGCGAAACACTGAAGCTTTCTTT. Translation gives CAWQTTGRNTEAFF. The variable domain in full, completed from reference TRBV30 and TRBJ1-1, reads SQTIHQWPATLVQPVGSPLSLECTVEGTSNPNLYWYRQAAGRGLQLLFYSVGIGQISSEVPQNLSASRPQDRQFILSSKKLLLSDSGFYLCAWQTTGRNTEAFFGQGTRLTVV.

A single count supports this clone. This chain joins TRBV12-5 and TRBJ2-5; D is undetermined. V lost 10 bases and J lost 1, with 4 bases in between. Per the germline V gene, CDR1 is LGHNT and CDR2 is FRNRAP. The CDR3 covers 10 residues. The CDR3 region is CAKSQETQYF. The CDR3 nucleotides are TGTGCTAAGAGCCAAGAGACCCAGTACTTC.

The chain has TRBV29-1 and TRBJ2-1; 11 nucleotides agree with TRBD2. The CDR3 spans 14 residues. The germline V gene has CDR1 SQVTM and CDR2 ANQGSEA. The V gene end was trimmed by 7 bases and the J gene end by 4 bases; junction bases not matched to a gene: 6. Here the CDR3 reads CSASTSGVYNEQFF. CDR3 DNA sequence: TGCAGCGCCTCGACTAGCGGGGTTTACAATGAGCAGTTCTTC.

This clone is a singleton in its sample. This chain joins TRBV9 and TRBJ1-5; D ambiguous. The germline V and J ends were trimmed by 3 bases and 3 bases, with 10 bases remaining between them. The germline gives CDR1 SGDLS, CDR2 YYNGEE. The CDR3 totals 14 residues. This chain's CDR3 is CASSGEGFNQPQHF. The CDR3 bases are TGTGCCAGCAGCGGGGAGGGATTCAATCAGCCCCAGCATTTT.

The rearrangement joins TRBV29-1 to TRBJ2-1; 7 bases fit TRBD2. CDR3 length equals 12 residues. J lost 6 bases, V lost 6 bases, and 5 bases had no gene match. Germline CDR1 SQVTM, CDR2 ANQGSEA. The CDR3: CSVREAINEQFF. CDR3 bases: TGCAGCGTCCGGGAGGCCATCAATGAGCAGTTCTTC.

This chain links TRBV7-9 with TRBJ1-2; 12 bases are a match to TRBD1. Germline lookup yields CDR1 SEHNR and CDR2 FQNEAQ (reference sequence). Losses at the gene ends were 5 bases for V and 6 bases for J; bases not matched to a gene: 4. The CDR3 spans 14 residues. The CDR3: CASSPGTGGDGYTF. The CDR3, as DNA: TGTGCCAGCAGCCCCGGGACAGGGGGCGATGGCTACACCTTC.

V and J are TRBV19 and TRBJ1-6; D may be TRBD1 (5 bases). From germline, CDR1 is LNHDA and CDR2 SQIVND (reference sequence). This CDR3 is 14 amino acids long. Between the trimmed V and J ends, which lost 3 bases and 10 bases, there was a span of 13 bases. The CDR3 coding sequence is TGTGCCAGTAGTATCCAAGGGGAAACCTCACCCCTCCACTTT. As protein: CASSIQGETSPLHF.

The chain is built from TRBV19 and TRBJ2-7, with a tentative D call TRBD2 (5 bases). V was pared by 9 bases and J by 12 bases, with 18 bases between. The CDR3 length is 11 residues. The germline V gene encodes CDR1 LNHDA and CDR2 SQIVND (reference sequence). DNA of the CDR3: TGTGCCAGAACCTCTTTAGGAGGACGGTACTTC. It encodes CARTSLGGRYF.

This chain uses TRBV6-1 with TRBJ1-5; D is uncertain. This CDR3 contains 15 residues. Germline CDR1 MNHNS, CDR2 SASEGT. The V end was cut by 0 bases, the J end by 10 bases, with 16 bases between. CDR3: CASSEAQSGFLPQHF. CDR3 bases: TGTGCCAGCAGTGAAGCCCAGTCGGGGTTCTTACCCCAGCATTTT.

The chain employs TRBV19 and TRBJ2-1, with D perhaps matching TRBD2 (6 bases). The CDR3 contains 15 residues. Per germline, CDR1 LNHDA and CDR2 SQIVND (reference sequence). V was shortened by 8 bases and J by 6 bases, with 20 bases between the two germline ends. The CDR3, as DNA: TGTGCCAGTTCTTCCTTGACGGGGGTTTTCAATGAGCAGTTCTTC. Encoded protein: CASSSLTGVFNEQFF.

The sample holds a few counts of this clone. This chain connects TRBV28 to TRBJ1-3; possibly TRBD1 for D (5 bases). Germline CDR1 and CDR2: MDHEN and SYDVKM. CDR3 length: 17 amino acids. The V end lost 7 bases, the J end lost 0 bases, and 19 bases lay between the germline ends. The CDR3 region has the DNA TGTGCCAGCACCCTGGGGGGGAGGGCCCACTCTGGAAACACCATATATTTT. Its translation: CASTLGGRAHSGNTIYF.

The rearrangement links TRBV29-1 to TRBJ2-1; D ambiguous. The CDR3 consists of 12 residues. CDR1 is SQVTM and CDR2 is ANQGSEA in the germline V gene. V shed 0 bases and J shed 8 bases, with 8 bases lying between them. The CDR3: CSVEDLSDEQFF. The CDR3 bases are TGCAGCGTTGAAGATCTTTCGGATGAGCAGTTCTTC.

J is TRBJ1-4 and V is TRBV5-6, with D possibly matching TRBD1 (6 bases). The CDR3 runs 13 residues. The V and J ends lost 4 bases and 7 bases respectively, with 11 bases between them. The germline V gene encodes CDR1 SGHDT and CDR2 YYEEEE. CDR3 sequence (DNA): TGTGCCAGCAGCCCCGGACAGATTGAAAAACTGTTTTTT. It specifies CASSPGQIEKLFF.

The chain links TRBV7-9 to TRBJ1-6, with a weak D call TRBD1 (6 bases). The CDR3 runs 16 residues. Between the trimmed V and J ends, which lost 5 bases and 5 bases, there was a span of 16 bases. Per germline, CDR1 SEHNR and CDR2 FQNEAQ (reference sequence). The CDR3 sequence is CASSPTSWTDNSPLHF. The CDR3 DNA follows: TGTGCCAGCAGCCCGACTTCCTGGACAGATAATTCACCCCTCCACTTT.

This clone was detected many times. The chain is built from TRBV5-6 and TRBJ1-4; D unresolved. Trimming pared 1 base from V and 4 bases from J, leaving 11 bases between. This CDR3 region has 15 residues. The germline V gene has CDR1 SGHDT and CDR2 YYEEEE. As DNA, the CDR3 is TGTGCCAGCAGCTTGTCACCAGGCCTTAATGAAAAACTGTTTTTT. Amino acid sequence: CASSLSPGLNEKLFF.

This clone turned up a few times. V gene TRBV10-1 combines with J gene TRBJ2-1, with 12 bases fitting TRBD2. Germline V gene lookup returns CDR1 WNHNN and CDR2 SYGVQD (reference sequence). The ends lost 0 bases at V and 9 bases at J; junction bases unmatched: 6. The CDR3 totals 16 residues. CDR3 nucleotides: TGCGCCAGCAGTGAGTCGCTAGCGGGAGGGCCCGGTGAGCAGTTCTTC. It encodes CASSESLAGGPGEQFF.

The genes are TRBV30 and TRBJ2-1; 9 nucleotides match TRBD2. CDR3 length: 19 residues. The V and J ends lost 1 base and 4 bases, in that order; junction bases with no gene match: 17. The germline V gene has CDR1 GTSNPN and CDR2 SVGIG (reference sequence). CDR3 sequence reads: CAWSGWTSEGYDIYNEQFF. The CDR3 nucleotides read TGTGCCTGGAGTGGTTGGACTAGCGAAGGGTATGATATATACAATGAGCAGTTCTTC.

The chain carries TRBV7-2 and TRBJ2-3; D unclear. The CDR3 has 14 amino acids. V shed 1 base and J shed 2 bases, with 7 bases lying between them. Per germline, CDR1 SGHTA and CDR2 FQGNSA. The CDR3 region is CASSLVLNTDTQYF. CDR3 coding DNA: TGTGCCAGCAGCTTAGTACTGAACACAGATACGCAGTATTTT.

The chain links TRBV7-2 to TRBJ1-5; 9 bases are shared with TRBD1. Trimming took 1 base from V and 0 from J; bases not matched to a gene: 7. The CDR3 is 18 amino acids. Germline V lookup: CDR1 SGHTA, CDR2 FQGNSA. The CDR3 loop is CASSLVGTGSYSNQPQHF. The CDR3 nucleotides read TGTGCCAGCAGCTTAGTCGGGACAGGGTCCTATAGCAATCAGCCCCAGCATTTT.

The chain uses TRBV5-1 and TRBJ2-5; 8 positions match TRBD2. CDR3 length: 15 residues. The V gene end was trimmed by 0 bases and the J gene end by 2 bases; junction bases not matched to a gene: 3. Looked up from germline, CDR1 is SGHRS and CDR2 is YFSETQ. CDR3 region: CASSLAGLEQETQYF. As DNA, the CDR3 is TGCGCCAGCAGCTTGGCGGGACTAGAGCAAGAGACCCAGTACTTC.

J is TRBJ1-5 and V is TRBV6-5; no clear D. Germline-derived CDR1 and CDR2 are MNHEY and SVGAGI. The V and J ends lost 0 bases and 2 bases respectively, with 8 bases between them. The CDR3 runs to 15 residues. CDR3 residues: CASSYSVQGNQPQHF. CDR3 nucleotide sequence: TGTGCCAGCAGTTACTCCGTCCAGGGCAATCAGCCCCAGCATTTT.